Listed below are T cell receptor beta chains from one sample, sequenced in a study of blood T cell repertoires in COVID-19. Libraries were prepared by immunoSEQ multiplex PCR; TCRdb keeps only in-frame clonotypes and omits some of them. The data hold approximately 230,000 clones, with roughly four fifths observed a single time. Specimen: peripheral blood. All receptors come from a man at least 80 years old with acute or convalescent COVID-19. Both conserved end residues are part of each CDR3. The order of the fields is CDR3 length, J gene, V gene, clone size, D gene, CDR3 protein, CDR3 DNA. A D gene is named only where the DNA matches it firmly. Some rows mark clone size as missing; the rest say once, few, many or name a class of expanded clone.

>15|TRBJ2-1|TRBV6-5|NA|TRBD2
CASSNSGTGGNEQFF
TGTGCCAGCAGCAATAGCGGGACGGGGGGAAATGAGCAGTTCTTC
>15|TRBJ1-1|TRBV5-6|NA|NA
CASSLAPGGGTEAFF
TGTGCCAGCAGCTTGGCTCCGGGGGGCGGCACTGAAGCTTTCTTT
>15|TRBJ1-5|TRBV7-9|NA|NA
CASSLGSGGPQPQHF
TGTGCCAGCAGCTTAGGCTCGGGCGGGCCTCAGCCCCAGCATTTT
>15|TRBJ2-2|TRBV15|NA|TRBD1
CATSRKTGGGGELFF
TGTGCCACCAGCAGAAAAACAGGGGGCGGCGGGGAGCTGTTTTTT
>21|TRBJ1-5|TRBV4-1|NA|TRBD1
CARSNNPGGTGVRASNQPQHF
TGCGCCAGATCCAACAACCCCGGAGGGACAGGGGTCCGCGCGAGCAATCAGCCCCAGCATTTT
>16|TRBJ2-2|TRBV7-2|NA|TRBD2
CASSFAPRTSTGELFF
TGTGCCAGCAGCTTTGCACCCCGGACTAGTACGGGGGAGCTGTTTTTT
>15|TRBJ2-3|TRBV30|NA|TRBD2
CAWSGGLAATDTQYF
TGTGCCTGGAGTGGAGGGCTAGCGGCAACAGATACGCAGTATTTT
>16|TRBJ1-3|TRBV12-5|NA|NA
CASGLEGGSSGNTIYF
TGTGCTAGTGGTTTGGAGGGAGGGAGCTCTGGAAACACCATATATTTT
>15|TRBJ2-2|TRBV21-1|NA|NA
CASSKAQAGSGELFF
TGTGCCAGCAGCAAAGCGCAGGCAGGGTCCGGGGAGCTGTTTTTT
>15|TRBJ1-1|TRBV9|few|TRBD1
CASSGRQGGNTEAFF
TGTGCCAGCAGCGGGAGACAGGGGGGGAACACTGAAGCTTTCTTT
>16|TRBJ2-7|TRBV5-4|NA|TRBD2
CASSAGLAGSNYEQYF
TGTGCCAGCAGCGCGGGACTAGCGGGGAGTAACTACGAGCAGTACTTC
>16|TRBJ1-1|TRBV28|NA|NA
CASSASGAPMNTEAFF
TGTGCCAGCAGCGCGAGCGGGGCCCCCATGAACACTGAAGCTTTCTTT
>14|TRBJ2-5|TRBV5-3|NA|TRBD1
CARSRDRGQKTQYF
TGTGCCAGAAGCCGAGACAGGGGGCAAAAGACCCAGTACTTC
>16|TRBJ2-1|TRBV11-1|few|TRBD2
CASSTRLAGAPYEQFF
TGTGCCAGCAGCACCAGACTAGCGGGAGCCCCCTATGAGCAGTTCTTC
>14|TRBJ1-5|TRBV28|NA|TRBD1
CASRGQGAGQPQHF
TGTGCCAGCAGGGGACAGGGGGCAGGTCAGCCCCAGCATTTT
>12|TRBJ1-4|TRBV7-8|NA|NA
CASSPDKEKLFF
TGTGCCAGCAGCCCGGACAAAGAAAAACTGTTTTTT
>13|TRBJ1-2|TRBV6-5|once|TRBD1
CASSSWTGYGYTF
TGTGCCAGCAGCTCCTGGACAGGTTATGGCTACACCTTC
>14|TRBJ2-7|TRBV5-4|NA|TRBD1
CASSLGGQGYEQYF
TGTGCCAGCAGCTTGGGGGGACAGGGGTACGAGCAGTACTTC
>13|TRBJ2-7|TRBV23-1|NA|NA
CASSQSAAIEQYF
TGCGCCAGCAGTCAATCGGCGGCTATCGAGCAGTACTTC
>16|TRBJ1-1|TRBV18|NA|TRBD1
CASSRIRTGDVTEAFF
TGTGCCAGCTCAAGAATCCGGACAGGGGATGTCACTGAAGCTTTCTTT
>15|TRBJ1-1|TRBV7-2|NA|TRBD1
CASSSIGQARTEAFF
TGTGCCAGCAGCTCAATCGGACAGGCCAGGACTGAAGCTTTCTTT
>18|TRBJ2-7|TRBV19|NA|NA
CASSIRGFSAAPTYEQYF
TGTGCCAGTAGTATTAGGGGTTTCTCGGCAGCTCCGACCTACGAGCAGTACTTC
>13|TRBJ2-7|TRBV2|NA|TRBD1
CASSTDRADEQYF
TGTGCCAGCAGTACGGACAGGGCAGACGAGCAGTACTTC
>13|TRBJ1-5|TRBV2|NA|TRBD1
CASRRQGRQPQHF
TGTGCCAGCAGGCGACAGGGCAGGCAGCCCCAGCATTTT
>14|TRBJ2-7|TRBV6-6|NA|NA
CASSYLTGSREQYF
TGTGCCAGCAGTTACCTTACAGGGTCTAGGGAGCAGTACTTC
>13|TRBJ2-5|TRBV11-3|NA|NA
CASSSSDRETQYF
TGTGCCAGCAGCAGCTCGGACAGAGAGACCCAGTACTTC
>15|TRBJ1-5|TRBV5-5|NA|NA
CASSWGQGNNQPQHF
TGTGCCAGCAGCTGGGGGCAGGGAAACAATCAGCCCCAGCATTTT
>15|TRBJ2-7|TRBV6-5|NA|TRBD2
CASSWGGLSSYEQYF
TGTGCCAGCAGCTGGGGAGGGCTGAGCTCCTACGAGCAGTACTTC
>11|TRBJ2-3|TRBV6-2/TRBV6-3|NA|NA
CASSSRDTQYF
TGTGCCAGCAGTTCTCGAGATACGCAGTATTTT
>13|TRBJ2-1|TRBV5-1|once|TRBD1
CASSQTGGNEQFF
TGCGCCAGCAGCCAGACAGGGGGTAATGAGCAGTTCTTC
>16|TRBJ2-7|TRBV21-1|NA|NA
CASSKGGDRAFYEQYF
TGTGCCAGCAGCAAAGGAGGGGACAGGGCATTCTACGAGCAGTACTTC
>16|TRBJ2-2|TRBV9|NA|TRBD2
CASSVREPGGSGELFF
TGTGCCAGCAGCGTTCGGGAGCCCGGGGGGAGCGGGGAGCTGTTTTTT
>15|TRBJ2-7|TRBV28|NA|TRBD1
CASRTNRDRGLEQYF
TGTGCCAGCAGAACTAACCGGGACAGGGGGCTTGAGCAGTACTTC
>17|TRBJ1-3|TRBV5-1|NA|TRBD1
CASSLAGQRSSGNTIYF
TGCGCCAGCAGCTTGGCGGGACAGCGAAGCTCTGGAAACACCATATATTTT
>14|TRBJ1-4|TRBV6-6|NA|TRBD1
CASNRQGEREKLFF
TGTGCCAGCAACCGACAGGGGGAAAGGGAAAAACTGTTTTTT
>11|TRBJ1-4|TRBV2|NA|NA
CASSILEKLFF
TGTGCCAGCAGCATACTGGAGAAACTGTTTTTT
>12|TRBJ1-1|TRBV12-3/TRBV12-4|NA|NA
CASSSQGRRAFF
TGTGCCAGCAGTTCACAGGGCCGTCGAGCTTTCTTT
>15|TRBJ1-6|TRBV3-1/TRBV3-2|NA|TRBD1
CASSQTGGYNSPLHF
TGTGCCAGCAGCCAGACAGGGGGCTATAATTCACCCCTCCACTTT
>16|TRBJ2-1|TRBV9|NA|TRBD2
CASSVGASGGYNEQFF
TGTGCCAGCAGCGTAGGGGCTAGCGGGGGTTACAATGAGCAGTTCTTC
>15|TRBJ2-2|TRBV19|NA|TRBD1
CASSTGQGVAGELFF
TGTGCCAGTAGTACCGGACAGGGGGTAGCCGGGGAGCTGTTTTTT
>15|TRBJ2-3|TRBV19|NA|TRBD2
CASSMAGRATDTQYF
TGTGCCAGTAGTATGGCCGGGAGGGCCACAGATACGCAGTATTTT
>16|TRBJ1-2|TRBV28|NA|NA
CASSPPGGGGAYGYTF
TGTGCCAGCAGTCCGCCCGGGGGGGGCGGAGCCTATGGCTACACCTTC
>16|TRBJ1-5|TRBV10-3|once|NA
CAISDRQVLSNQPQHF
TGTGCCATCAGTGACCGACAGGTACTTAGCAATCAGCCCCAGCATTTT
>14|TRBJ1-3|TRBV6-5|NA|NA
CATRDSYSGNTIYF
TGTGCCACCAGAGACTCCTACTCTGGAAACACCATATATTTT
>15|TRBJ2-2|TRBV18|NA|TRBD1
CASSPRTGDVGELFF
TGTGCCAGCTCACCAAGGACAGGGGATGTCGGGGAGCTGTTTTTT
>13|TRBJ1-5|TRBV6-5|NA|NA
CASRREADQPQHF
TGTGCCAGCAGACGGGAAGCGGATCAGCCCCAGCATTTT
>14|TRBJ2-7|TRBV5-1|NA|TRBD2
CASSPGTSGYEQYF
TGCGCCAGCAGCCCCGGGACTAGCGGGTACGAGCAGTACTTC